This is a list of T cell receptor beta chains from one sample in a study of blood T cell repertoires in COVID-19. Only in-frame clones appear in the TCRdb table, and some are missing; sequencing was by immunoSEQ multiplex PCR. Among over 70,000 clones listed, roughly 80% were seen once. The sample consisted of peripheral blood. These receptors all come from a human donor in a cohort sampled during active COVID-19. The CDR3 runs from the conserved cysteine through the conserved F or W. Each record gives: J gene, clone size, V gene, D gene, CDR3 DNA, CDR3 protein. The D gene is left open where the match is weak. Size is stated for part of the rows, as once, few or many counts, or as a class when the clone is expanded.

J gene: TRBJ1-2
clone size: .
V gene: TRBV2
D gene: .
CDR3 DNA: TGTGCCAGCCTTAGGACACCGTCTAACTATGGCTACACCTTC
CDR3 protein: CASLRTPSNYGYTF

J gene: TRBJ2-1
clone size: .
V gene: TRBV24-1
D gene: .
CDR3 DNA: TGTGCCACCAGTCTGGCTAGCCATGAGCAGTTCTTC
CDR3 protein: CATSLASHEQFF

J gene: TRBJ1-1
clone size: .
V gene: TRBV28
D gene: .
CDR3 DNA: TGTGCCAGCAGCTGGAGGTTTAACACTGAAGCTTTCTTT
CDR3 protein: CASSWRFNTEAFF

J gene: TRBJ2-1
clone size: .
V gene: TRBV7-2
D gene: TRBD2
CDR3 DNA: TGTGCCAGCAAAACTAGCGGGAGCACGAGCAATGAGCAGTTCTTC
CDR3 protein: CASKTSGSTSNEQFF

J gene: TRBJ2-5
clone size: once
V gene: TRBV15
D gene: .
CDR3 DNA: TGTGCCACCAGCCGCGGACAGAAAGAGACCCAGTACTTC
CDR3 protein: CATSRGQKETQYF

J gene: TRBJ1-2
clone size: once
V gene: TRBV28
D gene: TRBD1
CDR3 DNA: TGTGCCAGCAGGACAGGGGTCGGCTATGGCTACACCTTC
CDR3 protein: CASRTGVGYGYTF

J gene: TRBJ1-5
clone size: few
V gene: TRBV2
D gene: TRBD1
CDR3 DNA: TGTGCCAGCACCCTGGGACAGGCTTTTAGCAATCAGCCCCAGCATTTT
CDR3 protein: CASTLGQAFSNQPQHF

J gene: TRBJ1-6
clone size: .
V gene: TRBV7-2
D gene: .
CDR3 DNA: TGTGCCAGCAGTCCAGGTTTTAATTCACCCCTCCACTTT
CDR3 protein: CASSPGFNSPLHF

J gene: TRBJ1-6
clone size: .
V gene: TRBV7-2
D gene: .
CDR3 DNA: TGTGCCAGCAGGCCCACAGGGAATTCACCCCTCCACTTT
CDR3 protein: CASRPTGNSPLHF

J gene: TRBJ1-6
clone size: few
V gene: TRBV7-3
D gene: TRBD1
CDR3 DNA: TGTGCCAGCAGCACGCCTTCGGGACAGGGGGATTCACCCCTCCACTTT
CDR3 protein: CASSTPSGQGDSPLHF

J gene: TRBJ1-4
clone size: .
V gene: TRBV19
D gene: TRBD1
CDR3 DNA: TGTGCCAGTACCGACAGGGGCTGGAGTGAAAAACTGTTTTTT
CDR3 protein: CASTDRGWSEKLFF

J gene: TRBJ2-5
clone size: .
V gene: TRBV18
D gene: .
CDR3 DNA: TGTGCCAGCTCACCGGGCATTCAAGAGACCCAGTACTTC
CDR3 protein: CASSPGIQETQYF

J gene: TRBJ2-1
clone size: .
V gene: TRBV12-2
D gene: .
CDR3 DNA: TGTGCAAGTCGCTTAGTCAAGCTAGCGGCCTCCTACAATGAGCAGTTCTTC
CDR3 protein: CASRLVKLAASYNEQFF

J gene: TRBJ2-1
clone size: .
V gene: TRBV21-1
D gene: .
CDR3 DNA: TGTGCCAGCAGCTCCCTAGCTAGCTACAATGAGCAGTTCTTC
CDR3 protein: CASSSLASYNEQFF

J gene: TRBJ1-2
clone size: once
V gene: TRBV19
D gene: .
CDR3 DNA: TGTGCCAGTAGTATCCAGTTTGACTATGGCTACACCTTC
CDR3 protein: CASSIQFDYGYTF

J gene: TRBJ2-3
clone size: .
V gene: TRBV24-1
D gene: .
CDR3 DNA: TGTGCCACCAGTGATCCTACAGGGAGGGGCTCAGATACGCAGTATTTT
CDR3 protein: CATSDPTGRGSDTQYF

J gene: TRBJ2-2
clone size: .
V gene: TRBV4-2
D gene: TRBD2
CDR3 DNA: TGTGCCAGCAGACGAGCGGGAGGGCTCGCCGGGGAGCTGTTTTTT
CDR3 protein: CASRRAGGLAGELFF

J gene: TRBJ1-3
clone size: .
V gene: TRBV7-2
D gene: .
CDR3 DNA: TGTGCCAGCAGCTTAGATGGGGGGTTCTTTGGAAACACCATATATTTT
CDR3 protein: CASSLDGGFFGNTIYF

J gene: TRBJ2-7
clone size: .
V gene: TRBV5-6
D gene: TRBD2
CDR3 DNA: TGTGCCAGCAGCTTGAGTAGCGGGGGGACCTACGAGCAGTACTTC
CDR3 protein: CASSLSSGGTYEQYF

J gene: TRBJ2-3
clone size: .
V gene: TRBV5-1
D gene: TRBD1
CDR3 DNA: TGCGCCAGCAGGGGCCCGGGACAGCACACAGATACGCAGTATTTT
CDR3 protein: CASRGPGQHTDTQYF

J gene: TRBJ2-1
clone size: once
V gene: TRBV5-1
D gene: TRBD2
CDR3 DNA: TGCGCCAGCAGCTTGCCTTCTAGCGGGAGAGGGGCCTACAATGAGCAGTTCTTC
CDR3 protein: CASSLPSSGRGAYNEQFF

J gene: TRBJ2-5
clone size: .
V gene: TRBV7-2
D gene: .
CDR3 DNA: TGTGCCAGCAGCTTAGAGGGGGGGCCCGCGGGCTGGACCCAGTACTTC
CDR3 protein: CASSLEGGPAGWTQYF

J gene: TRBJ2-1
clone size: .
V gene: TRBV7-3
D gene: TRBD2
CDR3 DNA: TGTGCCAGCAGCTCCACTATAGCGGGAGGGCTCAATGAGCAGTTCTTC
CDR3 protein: CASSSTIAGGLNEQFF

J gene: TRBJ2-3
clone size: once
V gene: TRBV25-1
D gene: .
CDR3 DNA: TGTGCCAGCAGTGAACGAGAGGGAAGTGGCGGAGGAGATACGCAGTATTTT
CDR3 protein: CASSEREGSGGGDTQYF

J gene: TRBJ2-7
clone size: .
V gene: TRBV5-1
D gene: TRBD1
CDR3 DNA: TGCGCCAGCAGCTTGGGGACAGGGGGATACGAGCAGTACTTC
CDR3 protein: CASSLGTGGYEQYF

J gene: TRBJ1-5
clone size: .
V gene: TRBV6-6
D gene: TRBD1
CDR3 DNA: TGTGCCAGCAAGGACCCGGGACAGAGGGCTCAGCCCCAGCATTTT
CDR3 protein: CASKDPGQRAQPQHF

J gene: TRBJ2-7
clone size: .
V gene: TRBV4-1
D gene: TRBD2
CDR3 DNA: TGCGCCAGCAGCCCGGTGGAGCGGGAGGGGTCCGACGAGCAGTACTTC
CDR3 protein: CASSPVEREGSDEQYF

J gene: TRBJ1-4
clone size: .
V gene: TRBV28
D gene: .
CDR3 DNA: TGTGCCAGCAGTGCAAGGAGTGAAAAACTGTTTTTT
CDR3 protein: CASSARSEKLFF

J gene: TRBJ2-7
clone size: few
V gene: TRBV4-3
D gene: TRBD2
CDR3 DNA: TGCGCCAGCAGCGCCAGTATCGCGGGAGGGGACTCCTACGAGCAGTACTTC
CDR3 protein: CASSASIAGGDSYEQYF

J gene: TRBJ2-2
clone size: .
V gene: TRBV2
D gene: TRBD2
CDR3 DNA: TGTGCCAGCAGGCCCCGGACTAGCAGCGGGGAGCTGTTTTTT
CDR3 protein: CASRPRTSSGELFF

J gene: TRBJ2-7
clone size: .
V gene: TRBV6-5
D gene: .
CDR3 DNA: TGTGCCAGCAGTTACACGCAGGTTCCCTGGGTCGAGCAGTACTTC
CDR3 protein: CASSYTQVPWVEQYF

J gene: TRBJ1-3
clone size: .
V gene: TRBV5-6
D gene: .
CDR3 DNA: TGTGCCAGCAGCTTGGGGGTCGGGGGCTCTGGAAACACCATATATTTT
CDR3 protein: CASSLGVGGSGNTIYF

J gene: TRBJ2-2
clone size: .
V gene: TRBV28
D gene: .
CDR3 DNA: TGTGCCAGCAGTTTCCCTGGGGGGGCAGATACCGGGGAGCTGTTTTTT
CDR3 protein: CASSFPGGADTGELFF

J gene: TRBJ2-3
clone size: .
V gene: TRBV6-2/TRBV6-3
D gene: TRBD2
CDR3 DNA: TGTGCCAGCAGTTCGCTTCTAGCGGGTGCAGATACGCAGTATTTT
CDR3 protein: CASSSLLAGADTQYF

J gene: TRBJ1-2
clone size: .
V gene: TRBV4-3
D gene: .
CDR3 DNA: TGCGCCAGCAGCCAAAACCGGGGAGGGGGGCGGTACGGCTACACCTTC
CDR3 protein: CASSQNRGGGRYGYTF

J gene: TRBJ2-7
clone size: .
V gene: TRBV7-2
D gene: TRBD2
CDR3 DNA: TGTGCCAGCAGCTTGAGGGAGGGCCGGTACGAGCAGTACTTC
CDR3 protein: CASSLREGRYEQYF

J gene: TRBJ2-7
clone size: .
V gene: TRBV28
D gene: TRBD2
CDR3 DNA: TGTGCCAGCTCCGGGACTAGCGGGAGGGCCGGTCCCTACGAGCAGTACTTC
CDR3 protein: CASSGTSGRAGPYEQYF

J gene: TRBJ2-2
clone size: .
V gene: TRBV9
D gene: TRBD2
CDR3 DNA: TGTGCCAGCAGCGTACTTGGGACTAGTATATCCGGGGAGCTGTTTTTT
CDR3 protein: CASSVLGTSISGELFF

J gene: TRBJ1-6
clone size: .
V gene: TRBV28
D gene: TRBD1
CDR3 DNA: TGTGCCAGCAGTTTCGGTGACAGGGATTCACCCCTCCACTTT
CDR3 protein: CASSFGDRDSPLHF

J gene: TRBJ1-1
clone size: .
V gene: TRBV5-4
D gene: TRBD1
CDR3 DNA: TGTGCCAGCAGCTTCAGGGGGCGAGTGAACACTGAAGCTTTCTTT
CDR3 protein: CASSFRGRVNTEAFF

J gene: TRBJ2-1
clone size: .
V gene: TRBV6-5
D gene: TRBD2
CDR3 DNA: TGTGCCAGCAGTTACCTAGCGGGAGGGCCAGGAAATGAGCAGTTCTTC
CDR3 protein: CASSYLAGGPGNEQFF

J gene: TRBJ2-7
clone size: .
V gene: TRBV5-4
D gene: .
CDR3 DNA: TGTGCCAGCAGCTTGGCCCGTAGCCGACTAGAGGGTAACGAGCAGTACTTC
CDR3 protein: CASSLARSRLEGNEQYF

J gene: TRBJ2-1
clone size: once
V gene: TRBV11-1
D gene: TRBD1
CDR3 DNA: TGTGCCAGCAGCCCCGGACAGGTTGGCGATGTGGGGCAGTTCTTC
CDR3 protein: CASSPGQVGDVGQFF

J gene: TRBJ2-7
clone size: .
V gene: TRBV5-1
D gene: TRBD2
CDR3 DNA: TGCGCCAGCAGCTCGGGACTAGCGGAGACCTACGAGCAGTACTTC
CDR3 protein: CASSSGLAETYEQYF

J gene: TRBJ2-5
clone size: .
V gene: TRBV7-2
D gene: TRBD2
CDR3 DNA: TGTGCCAGCAGCAAAGCCCGTCGGGGGGGTGAAGAGACCCAGTACTTC
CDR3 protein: CASSKARRGGEETQYF

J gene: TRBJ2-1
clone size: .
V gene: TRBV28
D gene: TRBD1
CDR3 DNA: TGTGCCAGCAGCTCAGACAGGGTTAGGTGGGTCTTC
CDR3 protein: CASSSDRVRWVF

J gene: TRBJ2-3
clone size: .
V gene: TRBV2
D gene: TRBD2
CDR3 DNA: TGTGCCAGCAGCGCCCCACTAGCGGGAACGCAGTATTTT
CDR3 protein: CASSAPLAGTQYF

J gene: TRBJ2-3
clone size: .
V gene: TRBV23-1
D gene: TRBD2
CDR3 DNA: TGCGCCAGTTATAAACGGACTAGCGGAAACACAGATACGCAGTATTTT
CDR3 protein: CASYKRTSGNTDTQYF

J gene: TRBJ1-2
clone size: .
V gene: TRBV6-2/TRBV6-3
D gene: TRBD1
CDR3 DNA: TGTGCCAGCAGTCCAACGGGACAGGGAATCGTCGGCTACACCTTC
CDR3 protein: CASSPTGQGIVGYTF

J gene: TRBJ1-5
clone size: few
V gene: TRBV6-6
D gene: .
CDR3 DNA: TGTGCCAGCAGTTACTGGACTTTGGGCAATCAGCCCCAGCATTTT
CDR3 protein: CASSYWTLGNQPQHF

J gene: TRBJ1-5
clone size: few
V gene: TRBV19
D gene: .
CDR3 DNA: TGTGCCAGTAGTATGGGGCAGAAGGCGCCTAGCAATCAGCCCCAGCATTTT
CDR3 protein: CASSMGQKAPSNQPQHF

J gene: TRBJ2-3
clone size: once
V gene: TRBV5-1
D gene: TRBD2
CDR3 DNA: TGCGCCAGCGGGACTAACAAAAACACAGATACGCAGTATTTT
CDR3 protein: CASGTNKNTDTQYF

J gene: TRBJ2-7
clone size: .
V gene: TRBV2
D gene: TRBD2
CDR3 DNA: TGTGCCAGCAGTGGTTGGACTAGCGGGAGGGCCATTCATAGCTACGAGCAGTACTTC
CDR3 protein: CASSGWTSGRAIHSYEQYF

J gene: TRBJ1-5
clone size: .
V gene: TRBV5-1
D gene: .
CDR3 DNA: TGCGCCAGCAGCCCCCCTCAGGGATATAGCAATCAGCCCCAGCATTTT
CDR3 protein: CASSPPQGYSNQPQHF